This T cell receptor beta chain was profiled in a study of regulatory T cells in long-lasting Graves disease. The study, taken as a whole, reports: Small sample size may have lowered accuracy.

Time point denoted: newly diagnosed GD, antithyroid drugs for less than 3 months. Making the TCR library involved RNA that had been extracted from PBMCs. Construction of the TCR beta libraries employed iRepertoire HTBI primers in conjunction with Arm-PCR of CDR3 regions. Each CDR3 protein is one row after TCRdb ran MiXCR on the multiplex PCR reads. The sample includes around 400,000 distinct CDR3 sequences, over 12% of them seen just once. This clonotype occurred many times. Its antigen remains unidentified. Germline-derived CDR1 and CDR2 are ENHRY and SYGVKD. The CDR3 totals 14 residues. V lost 4 bases and J 5 bases, leaving 14 bases between the germline ends. Separately, the same data were catalogued under a study of T cells in Graves' hyperthyroidism and ophthalmopathy. That investigation notes: Thyroid ultrasound and orbital computed tomography, with clinical symptoms and serum thyroxine and TRAb, informed diagnoses. First-round RT-PCR with HTBI primers amplified the TCR CDR3 region. Ophthalmopathy was told apart from stable hyperthyroidism by a 13 V-J model.

The chain uses TRBV10-3 and TRBJ2-5; D gene uncertain. The TCR was taken from a woman aged 35 to 49 with Graves disease. The input for sequencing was peripheral blood mononuclear cells (PBMCs), taken at new diagnosis, from a patient treated with antithyroid drugs. CDR3 amino acids: CAISVDNSGETQYF. The CDR3 bases are TGTGCCATCAGTGTAGACAACTCCGGGGAGACCCAGTACTTC.